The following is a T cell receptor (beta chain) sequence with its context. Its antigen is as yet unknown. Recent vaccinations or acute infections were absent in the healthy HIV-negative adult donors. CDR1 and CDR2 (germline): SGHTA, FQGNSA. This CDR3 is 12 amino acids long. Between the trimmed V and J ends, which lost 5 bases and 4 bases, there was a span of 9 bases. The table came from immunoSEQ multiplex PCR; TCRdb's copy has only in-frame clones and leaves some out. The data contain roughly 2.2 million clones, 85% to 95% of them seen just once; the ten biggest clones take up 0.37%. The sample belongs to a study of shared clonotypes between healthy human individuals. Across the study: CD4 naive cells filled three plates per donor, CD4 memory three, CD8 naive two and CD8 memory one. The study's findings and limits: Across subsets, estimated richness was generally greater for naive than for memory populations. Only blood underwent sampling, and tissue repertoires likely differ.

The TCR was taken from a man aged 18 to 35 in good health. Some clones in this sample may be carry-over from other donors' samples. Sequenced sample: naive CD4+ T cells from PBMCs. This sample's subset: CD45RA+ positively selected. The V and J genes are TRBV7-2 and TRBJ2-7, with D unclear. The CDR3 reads CASSLDIYEQYF. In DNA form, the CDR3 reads TGTGCCAGCAGCCTAGACATTTACGAGCAGTACTTC.